A selection of T cell receptor beta chains follows, all from one sample in a study of beta chain features in type 1 diabetes. Clones were read by immunoSEQ multiplex PCR, and TCRdb kept only the in-frame ones, dropping some. Among approximately 250,000 clones listed, 12% to 15% were seen once. Sequenced: naive CD4+ T cells from blood. Every receptor here comes from a woman aged 40 to 50 in good health. Both conserved end residues are trimmed from each CDR3. Only part of the rows carry a size: once, few, many, or a class if the clone is expanded.

size	V	J	CDR3
few	TRBV5-4	TRBJ2-1	ASSLRDRAHNEQF
NA	TRBV7-9	TRBJ1-1	ASSSIEGNTEAF
few	TRBV29-1	TRBJ2-1	SVEWVAGAYNEQF
NA	TRBV7-4	TRBJ2-7	ASSLGQPRYEQY
NA	TRBV5-4	TRBJ1-2	ASSSRQGDYGYT
NA	TRBV9	TRBJ2-7	ASSVGAGQASYEQY
few	TRBV7-9	TRBJ1-6	ASSYTAGWNSPLH
few	TRBV7-2	TRBJ2-2	ASSLAGWGRNTGELF
few	TRBV19	TRBJ2-3	ASRALDRGRTDTQY
NA	TRBV4-3	TRBJ2-7	ASSLHGAGAKVYEQY
few	TRBV6-6	TRBJ1-4	ASSPTGRGEKLF
few	TRBV5-1	TRBJ2-2	ASQKTANTGELF
NA	TRBV5-8	TRBJ2-1	ASSLQTGDNEQF
few	TRBV19	TRBJ2-7	ASSTEHRGRLYEQY
NA	TRBV7-9	TRBJ1-1	ASSLSRQGPLGTEAF
NA	TRBV5-6	TRBJ1-4	ASSPRQGASEKLF
NA	TRBV4-3	TRBJ1-6	ASSQEGQGNSPLH
few	TRBV5-1	TRBJ2-7	ASSSRTSGGEQY
NA	TRBV5-4	TRBJ1-4	ASSLGQGAIVNEKLF
few	TRBV6-4	TRBJ2-6	ASSPNWGANVLT
NA	TRBV10-1	TRBJ2-2	ASSAGTDSGELF
few	TRBV2	TRBJ1-1	ASSEQGVDTEAF
few	TRBV5-1	TRBJ2-3	ASSSSGTLADTQY
NA	TRBV7-2	TRBJ2-3	ASSAQGSDTQY
few	TRBV18	TRBJ2-7	ASSIRGNEQY
few	TRBV19	TRBJ2-1	ASSMGQGSYNEQF
few	TRBV2	TRBJ2-7	ASGGGGYSYEQY
NA	TRBV7-8	TRBJ1-1	ASSSDRGYTEAF
NA	TRBV6-5	TRBJ2-1	ASSLGTVYNEQF
NA	TRBV5-3	TRBJ2-4	ARSHRTARTNIQY
few	TRBV4-3	TRBJ2-4	ASSQTGMDIQY
NA	TRBV27	TRBJ2-5	ASSDIAGMETQY
many	TRBV18	TRBJ2-1	ASSPLAGDYNEQF
few	TRBV19	TRBJ2-1	ASSIDFSGGGNEQF
many	TRBV7-2	TRBJ2-3	ASRLAGSTDTQY
NA	TRBV5-5	TRBJ1-2	ASSLAPGGGYT